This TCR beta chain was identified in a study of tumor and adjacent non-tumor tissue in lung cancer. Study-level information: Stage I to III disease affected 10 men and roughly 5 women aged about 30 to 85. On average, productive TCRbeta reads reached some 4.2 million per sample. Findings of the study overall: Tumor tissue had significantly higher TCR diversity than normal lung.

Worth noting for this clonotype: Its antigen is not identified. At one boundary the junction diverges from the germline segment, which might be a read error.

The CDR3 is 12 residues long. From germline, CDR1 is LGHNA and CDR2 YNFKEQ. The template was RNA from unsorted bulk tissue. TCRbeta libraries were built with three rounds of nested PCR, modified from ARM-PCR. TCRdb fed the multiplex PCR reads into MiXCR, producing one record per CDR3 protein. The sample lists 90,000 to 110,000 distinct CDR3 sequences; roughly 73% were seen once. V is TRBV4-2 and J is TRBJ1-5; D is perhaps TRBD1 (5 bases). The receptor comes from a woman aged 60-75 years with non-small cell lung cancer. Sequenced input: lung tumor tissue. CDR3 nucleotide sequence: TGTGCCAGCCAACGGGGCAATCAGCACCAGCATTTT. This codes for CASQRGNQHQHF.